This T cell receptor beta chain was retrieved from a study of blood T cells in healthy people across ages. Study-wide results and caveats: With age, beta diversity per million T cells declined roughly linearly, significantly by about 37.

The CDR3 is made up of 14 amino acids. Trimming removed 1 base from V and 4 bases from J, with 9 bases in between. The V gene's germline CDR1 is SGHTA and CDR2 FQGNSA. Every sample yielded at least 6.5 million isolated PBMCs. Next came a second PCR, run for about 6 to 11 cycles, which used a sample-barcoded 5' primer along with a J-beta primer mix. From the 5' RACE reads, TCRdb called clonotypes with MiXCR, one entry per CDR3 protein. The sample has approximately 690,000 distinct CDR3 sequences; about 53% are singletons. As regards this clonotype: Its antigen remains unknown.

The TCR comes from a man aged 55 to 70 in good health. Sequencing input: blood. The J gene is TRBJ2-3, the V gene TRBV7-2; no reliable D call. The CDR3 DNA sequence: TGTGCCAGCAGCTTAGATCGGTTCGCAGATACGCAGTATTTT. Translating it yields CASSLDRFADTQYF.